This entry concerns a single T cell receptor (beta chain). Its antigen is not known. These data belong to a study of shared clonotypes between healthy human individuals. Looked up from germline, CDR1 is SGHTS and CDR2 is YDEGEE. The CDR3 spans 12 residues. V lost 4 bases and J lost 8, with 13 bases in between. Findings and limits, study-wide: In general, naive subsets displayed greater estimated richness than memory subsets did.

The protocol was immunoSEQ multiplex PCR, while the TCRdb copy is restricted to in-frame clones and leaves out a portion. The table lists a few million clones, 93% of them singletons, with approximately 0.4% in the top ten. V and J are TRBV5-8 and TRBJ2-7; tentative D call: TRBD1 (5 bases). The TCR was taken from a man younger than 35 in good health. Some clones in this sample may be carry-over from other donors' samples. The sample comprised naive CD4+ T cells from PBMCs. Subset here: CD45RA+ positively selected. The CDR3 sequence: CASSQLDSKQYF. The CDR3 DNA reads TGTGCCAGCAGCCAGCTTGACAGTAAGCAGTACTTC.